A single sample is the source of the 21 T cell receptor beta chains below, sequenced in a study of shared clonotypes between healthy human individuals. Profiling relied on immunoSEQ multiplex PCR, and the TCRdb table lists in-frame clones only, not all of them. Altogether under 600,000 clones are present, 97% being singletons, with the ten largest covering approximately 0.057%. Sequencing was carried out using naive CD4+ T cells sorted from blood. Subset described: CD45RA+ positively selected. These receptors all stem from a woman in her 30s in good health.

The rearrangement uses TRBV28 and TRBJ2-5; D may be TRBD2 (6 bases). Germline lookup yields CDR1 MDHEN and CDR2 SYDVKM. The CDR3 is 13 amino acids. Trimming stripped 6 bases from V and 7 bases from J, with 15 bases between. In DNA, the CDR3 is TGTGCCAGCAGGACTAGACCCGTGTTGACCCAGTACTTC. Translation: CASRTRPVLTQYF.

The chain has TRBV7-8 and TRBJ2-6, with D tentatively TRBD1 or TRBD2 (5 bases each). The CDR3 is made up of 19 amino acids. V lost 4 bases and J lost 2, with 21 bases in between. CDR1 and CDR2 (germline): SGHVS, FQNEAQ. The CDR3 DNA follows: TGTGCCAGCAGCTCCCGGGGCCAACGCTTCTCTACTGGGGCCAACGTCCTGACTTTC. It encodes CASSSRGQRFSTGANVLTF.

The chain employs TRBV28 and TRBJ1-2; 7 bases match TRBD1. The germline V gene encodes CDR1 MDHEN and CDR2 SYDVKM. V lost 5 bases to trimming and J lost 0 bases; unmatched junction nucleotides: 3. The CDR3 sequence is 14 residues long. CDR3: CASSGGQPNYGYTF. The CDR3 DNA is TGTGCCAGCAGTGGGGGACAGCCTAACTATGGCTACACCTTC.

This chain links TRBV5-4 with TRBJ2-7; TRBD1 might be the D (6 bases). CDR1 and CDR2 (germline): SGHNT, YYREEE (reference sequence). V shed 3 bases and J shed 6 bases, with 19 bases lying between them. The CDR3 contains 15 residues. The CDR3 DNA reads TGTGCCAGCAGCTACCGGGACACCGGTTTCAGCGAGCAGTACTTC. Amino acid sequence: CASSYRDTGFSEQYF.

The V call is TRBV6-5, the J call TRBJ2-7, with D possibly TRBD1 on 6 matching bases. The V end was cut by 8 bases, the J end by 6 bases, with 11 bases between. Germline V lookup: CDR1 MNHEY, CDR2 SVGAGI. The CDR3 covers 11 residues. CDR3 protein: CASHGDTEQYF. CDR3 bases: TGTGCCAGCCATGGGGACACCGAGCAGTACTTC.

The chain is built from TRBV2 and TRBJ2-2, with 7 bases identical to TRBD1. The CDR3 spans 15 residues. Germline CDR1 is SNHLY and CDR2 is FYNNEI. The trim removed 5 bases at V and 4 bases at J, leaving 7 bases unmatched. CDR3 sequence reads: CASSPGQPGTGELFF. The DNA for the CDR3 is TGTGCCAGCAGTCCGGGACAGCCGGGCACCGGGGAGCTGTTTTTT.

V and J are TRBV5-1 and TRBJ1-2; the D gene is possibly TRBD1 (5 bases). The CDR3 covers 16 residues. Germline CDR1 SGHRS, CDR2 YFSETQ. V dropped 5 bases and J dropped 4 bases, with 21 bases sitting between them. Here the CDR3 DNA reads TGCGCCAGCAGTCAGTCCCGGGACCGGCTCCTCTATGGCTACACCTTC. Encoded protein: CASSQSRDRLLYGYTF.

On this clone itself: Other DNA sequences from this sample encode an identical CDR3 as well. The chain recombines TRBV5-1 with TRBJ2-7; D is perhaps TRBD2 (5 bases). Trimming pared 0 bases from V and 6 bases from J, leaving 7 bases between. CDR1 is SGHRS and CDR2 is YFSETQ in the germline V gene. The CDR3 extends over 12 amino acids. Written as DNA, the CDR3 is TGCGCCAGCAGCTTGGTAGGGAGCGAGCAGTACTTC. Protein: CASSLVGSEQYF.

Details on this clone: The junction does not match germline at one end; this may be a read error. This chain joins TRBV6-5 and TRBJ2-5; 10 bases fit TRBD1. The DNA end favors TRBJ2-7, so the J call may be wrong. The CDR3 runs to 15 residues. Germline CDR1 reads MNHEY; CDR2 reads SVGAGI. The CDR3 loop reads CASSNSGTGVYEQYF. The CDR3 bases are TGTGCCAGCAGTAACTCCGGGACAGGGGTCTACGAGCAGTACTTC.

The V call is TRBV28, the J call TRBJ1-1; 9 bases align to TRBD1. Germline-derived CDR1 and CDR2 are MDHEN and SYDVKM. The CDR3 totals 13 residues. With 10 bases clipped from V and 10 bases from J, the junction kept 13 bases outside the gene matches. CDR3 coding DNA: TGTGCCACCGGGACCGGGACAGGGAATTCAGCTTTCTTT. Its translation is CATGTGTGNSAFF.

V and J are TRBV28 and TRBJ2-7, with TRBD2 matching over 8 bases. Germline values: CDR1 MDHEN, CDR2 SYDVKM. CDR3 size: 14 residues. Losses at the gene ends were 0 bases for V and 2 bases for J; bases not matched to a gene: 0. The CDR3 sequence is CASSLWTSAYEQYF. The CDR3 DNA is TGTGCCAGCAGTTTATGGACTAGCGCCTACGAGCAGTACTTC.

This rearrangement joins TRBV19 to TRBJ2-3; TRBD2 agrees at 10 bases. V lost 4 bases and J lost 6; bases outside the gene matches: 16. The V gene's germline CDR1 is LNHDA and CDR2 SQIVND (reference sequence). This CDR3 region has 18 residues. CDR3 region: CASSRASGRETILDTQYF. The CDR3, as DNA: TGTGCCAGTAGTAGGGCGAGCGGGAGGGAAACCATCTTGGATACGCAGTATTTT.

The chain has TRBV9 and TRBJ1-2; TRBD1 aligns across 9 bases. The CDR3 runs 15 residues. The V and J ends lost 0 bases and 4 bases, in that order; junction bases with no gene match: 4. The V gene's germline CDR1 is SGDLS and CDR2 YYNGEE. The CDR3 region is CASSVEGQGGYGYTF. As DNA, the CDR3 is TGTGCCAGCAGCGTAGAGGGACAGGGAGGCTATGGCTACACCTTC.

The V and J genes are TRBV2 and TRBJ2-5; TRBD2 matches 10 bases. J was trimmed by 5 bases and V by 1 base; bases with no gene match: 4. The CDR3 runs to 15 residues. Germline-derived CDR1 and CDR2 are SNHLY and FYNNEI. The CDR3 bases are TGTGCCAGCAGTGAAGTGTCTAGCGGGAGTGAGACCCAGTACTTC. Translation gives CASSEVSSGSETQYF.

V usage is TRBV19 and J usage is TRBJ2-1, with D tentatively TRBD2 (6 bases). The CDR3 extends over 16 amino acids. The germline gives CDR1 LNHDA, CDR2 SQIVND (reference sequence). The V gene lost 6 bases and the J gene lost 6 bases, with 21 bases spanning the gap. CDR3 DNA sequence: TGTGCCAGTAGGGGGAGTGGCGGGATGTCGCGCAATGAGCAGTTCTTC. Protein product: CASRGSGGMSRNEQFF.

The chain carries TRBV7-6 and TRBJ2-2; perhaps D is TRBD1 or TRBD2 (5 bases each). The CDR3 is 15 amino acids. Trimming took 3 bases from V and 0 from J, leaving 8 bases between them. CDR1 and CDR2 (germline): SGHVS, FNYEAQ. The CDR3 bases are TGTGCCAGCAGCTTGGGACGACCGAACACCGGGGAGCTGTTTTTT. This codes for CASSLGRPNTGELFF.

This rearrangement joins TRBV9 to TRBJ2-3; D ambiguous. Trimming pared 1 base from V and 0 bases from J, leaving 9 bases between. The CDR3 runs 15 residues. Germline CDR1 reads SGDLS; CDR2 reads YYNGEE. In DNA, the CDR3 is TGTGCCAGCAGCGTATACGCCGGGAGCACAGATACGCAGTATTTT. Its translation: CASSVYAGSTDTQYF.

The chain is built from TRBV10-1 and TRBJ2-3, with a weak D call TRBD2 (5 bases). The CDR3 has 14 amino acids. Germline V gene data show CDR1 as WNHNN and CDR2 as SYGVQD (reference sequence). Trimming took 4 bases from V and 3 from J, leaving 11 bases between them. DNA for the CDR3: TGCGCCAGCAGTGGTGGAGGAGGTACAGATACGCAGTATTTT. It specifies CASSGGGGTDTQYF.

This chain uses TRBV28 with TRBJ1-3; TRBD1 matches 9 bases. Germline values: CDR1 MDHEN, CDR2 SYDVKM. V lost 7 bases, J lost 3 bases, and 13 bases stayed unmatched. The CDR3 is made up of 17 amino acids. The CDR3 nucleotides read TGTGCCAGCAACCGACATGTGGGACAGGGTTTTGGAAACACCATATATTTT. Amino acid sequence: CASNRHVGQGFGNTIYF.

A remark on this clone: Additional DNA sequences in this sample encode the identical CDR3. The V call is TRBV5-1, the J call TRBJ2-3; perhaps TRBD2 as D (6 bases). There are 14 residues in the CDR3. V was cut by 1 base and J by 0 bases, with 6 bases left in between. CDR1 is SGHRS and CDR2 is YFSETQ in the germline V gene. The DNA for the CDR3 is TGCGCCAGCAGCTTGAGCGGGAGCACAGATACGCAGTATTTT. Amino acids: CASSLSGSTDTQYF.

This clone was observed once. The chain combines TRBV5-6 with TRBJ2-3, with 10 bases identical to TRBD2. V trimming: 4 bases; J trimming: 0 bases; junction bases outside the gene matches: 5. Germline V gene data show CDR1 as SGHDT and CDR2 as YYEEEE. The CDR3 runs 16 residues. The CDR3 sequence: CASSHVAGGSTDTQYF. CDR3 sequence (DNA): TGTGCCAGCAGCCACGTAGCGGGAGGTAGCACAGATACGCAGTATTTT.